This T cell receptor (beta chain) derives from a study of T cells in Graves' hyperthyroidism and ophthalmopathy. The table lists this clonotype with many counts. As yet, its antigen is unknown. Uncontrolled infection, other autoimmune disease, pregnancy or lactation excluded patients. RNA transcripts gave rise to amplified TCR beta CDR3 regions. The primer set for the first-round RT-PCR of the TCR CDR3 was HTBI. TCRdb called the multiplex PCR reads again in MiXCR, with one record for every CDR3 protein. This sample carries some 350,000 distinct CDR3 sequences, roughly an eighth of them seen once, and the ten largest clones take 34%. Points from the study as a whole: Within blood appeared most thyroid clonotypes that had expanded above 0.001.

Between the trimmed V and J ends, which lost 0 bases and 7 bases, there was a span of 13 bases. The V gene's germline CDR1 is SGHVS and CDR2 FQNEAQ. This CDR3 has 15 amino acids. This chain uses TRBV7-8 with TRBJ2-1; D is possibly TRBD2 (6 bases). Sequenced sample: blood. The clonotype originates from a woman aged 40-49 years with Graves' ophthalmopathy. CDR3 sequence reads: CASSLAGGTGNEQFF. For the CDR3, the DNA is TGTGCCAGCAGCTTAGCCGGCGGGACTGGGAATGAGCAGTTCTTC.